The present entry profiles one T cell receptor (beta chain) with its context. Its antigen is currently unknown. For the second PCR, which ran for 7 to 11 cycles, a sample-barcoded 5' primer and a J-beta primer mix were used. TCRdb independently ran MiXCR on the 5' RACE reads; one entry per CDR3 protein. The table records hundreds of thousands of distinct CDR3 sequences, around 41% of them present only once. Caucasian individuals from Russia who were healthy and aged roughly 6 to 100 acted as donors. The V and J ends lost 6 bases and 8 bases respectively, with 14 bases between them. This CDR3 is built from 13 residues. This sample was taken from a study of blood T cells in healthy people across ages. The study, taken as a whole, reports: Shifts in expanded clonotypes may have been confounded by donor CMV status, which was unknown. Versus aged donors, long-lived donors had higher diversity and more naive CD4+ cells. Because sorting was not performed, PBMCs prevented conclusive naive versus antigen-experienced comparison.

The J gene is TRBJ2-4, the V gene TRBV12-3 or TRBV12-4, with D perhaps TRBD2 (7 bases). The specimen was blood. The sequence came from an elderly man in good health. The CDR3 DNA follows: TGTGCCAGCAGGCGAGGGGGGGCCTACATTCAGTACTTC. Its protein is CASRRGGAYIQYF.